A single T cell receptor beta chain is shown here with its context. The antigen remains undetermined. 60 Vbeta and 13 Jbeta primers were used in PCR. The data were produced by immunoSEQ multiplex PCR, yet TCRdb's version contains in-frame clones alone and is incomplete. The sample has some 170,000 clones; over 70% are singletons. The data were obtained in a study of cytomegalovirus exposure and HLA in healthy donors. Study-wide background: A previous analysis identified approximately 110 million unique TCR beta sequences derived from some 170 million T cells.

Trimming took 1 base from V and 5 from J, leaving 17 bases between them. There are 17 residues in the CDR3. Per germline, CDR1 SGHTA and CDR2 FQGNSA. Points from the study as a whole: Sequencing artifact likely explains a cluster of highly shared sequence variants.

V usage is TRBV7-2 and J usage is TRBJ2-2; perhaps TRBD1 as D (6 bases). Sequencing was carried out using PBMCs. The source is a man aged 25-45 years in good health and CMV-seronegative. The CDR3 spells CASSLVPPGQGTGELFF. The CDR3 nucleotides read TGTGCCAGCAGCTTAGTTCCTCCGGGTCAGGGGACCGGGGAGCTGTTTTTT.